The sample holds a few counts of the clone carrying this T cell receptor (beta chain). The antigen is undetermined. This record comes from a study of early T cells in non-severe SARS-CoV-2 infection. Study information: Unpaired chains resulted from sequencing bulk RNA of unsorted whole blood.

The germline CDR1 and CDR2 sequences are SGHVS and FNYEAQ. V lost 1 base, J lost 4 bases, and 18 bases stayed unmatched. The CDR3 length is 21 residues. Individual cDNA molecules received unique molecular identifiers during library preparation. TCRdb re-called the 5' RACE reads with MiXCR, one entry per CDR3 protein. Altogether about 56,000 distinct CDR3 sequences are present, more than 12% being singletons, with the ten largest covering approximately 4%. The study, taken as a whole, reports: CD4 and private specificities were missed by VDJdb matching, which favored anti-spike CD8 responses.

The chain combines TRBV7-6 with TRBJ2-7; 14 nucleotides agree with TRBD2. This receptor was obtained from an adult who was a healthcare worker with PCR-confirmed SARS-CoV-2 infection or an uninfected control (not recorded which). The sequences come from whole blood, collected at baseline. The CDR3 bases are TGTGCCAGCAGCTTAGTCCCCCCCTCCGGGACTAGCGGGAGTCATGGTTACGAGCAGTACTTC. It is translated as CASSLVPPSGTSGSHGYEQYF.